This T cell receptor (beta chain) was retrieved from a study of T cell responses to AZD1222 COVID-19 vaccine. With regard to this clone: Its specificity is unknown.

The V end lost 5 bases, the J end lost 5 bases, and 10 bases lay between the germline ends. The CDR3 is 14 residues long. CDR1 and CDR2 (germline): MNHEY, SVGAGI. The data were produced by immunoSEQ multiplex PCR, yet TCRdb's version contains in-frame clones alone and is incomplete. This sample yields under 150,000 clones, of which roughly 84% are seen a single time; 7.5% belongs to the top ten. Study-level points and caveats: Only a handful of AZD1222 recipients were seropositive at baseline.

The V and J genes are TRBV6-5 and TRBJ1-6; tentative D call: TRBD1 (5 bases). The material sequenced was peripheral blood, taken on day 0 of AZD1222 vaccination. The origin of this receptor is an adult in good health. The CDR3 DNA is TGTGCCAGCAGTCGACAGTCCGATAATTCACCCCTCCACTTT. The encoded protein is CASSRQSDNSPLHF.